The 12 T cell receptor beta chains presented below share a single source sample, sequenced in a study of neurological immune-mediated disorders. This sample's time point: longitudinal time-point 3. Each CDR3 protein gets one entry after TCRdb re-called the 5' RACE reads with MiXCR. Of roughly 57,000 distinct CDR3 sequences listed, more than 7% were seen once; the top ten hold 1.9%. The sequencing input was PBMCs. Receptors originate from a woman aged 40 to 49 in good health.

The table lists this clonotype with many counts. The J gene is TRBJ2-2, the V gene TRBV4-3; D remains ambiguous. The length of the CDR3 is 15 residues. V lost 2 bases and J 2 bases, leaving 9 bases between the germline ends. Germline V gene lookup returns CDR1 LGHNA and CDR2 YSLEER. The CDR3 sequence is CASSQSWGNTGELFF. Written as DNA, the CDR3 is TGCGCCAGCAGCCAATCTTGGGGAAACACCGGGGAGCTGTTTTTT.

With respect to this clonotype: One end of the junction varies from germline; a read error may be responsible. CDR3 DNA sequence: TGTGCCAGCAGAGAAGTCGCGTGGGATCCCTCTGGAAACACCATATATTTT. Translating it yields CASREVAWDPSGNTIYF. The rearrangement links TRBV2 to TRBJ1-3, with D unclear. Germline CDR1 and CDR2: SNHLY and FYNNEI. The CDR3 runs to 17 residues.

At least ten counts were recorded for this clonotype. The CDR3: CASRWTSGGGSTDTQYF. CDR3 nucleotide sequence: TGTGCCAGCAGATGGACTAGCGGGGGAGGGAGCACAGATACGCAGTATTTT. The chain uses TRBV7-2 and TRBJ2-3, with TRBD2 identical over 13 bases. Germline CDR1 reads SGHTA; CDR2 reads FQGNSA. V was clipped by 6 bases and J by 0 bases; unmatched bases: 6. The CDR3 is 17 amino acids. Full variable domain (outside the CDR3, taken from reference TRBV7-2 and TRBJ2-3): GAGVSQSPSNKVTEKGKDVELRCDPISGHTALYWYRQSLGQGLEFLIYFQGNSAPDKSGLPSDRFSAERTGGSVSTLTIQRTQQEDSAVYLCASRWTSGGGSTDTQYFGPGTRLTVL.

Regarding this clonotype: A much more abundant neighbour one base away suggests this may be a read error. Written as DNA, the CDR3 is TGTGCCAGCAGCTTCTGGAGGAACACTGAAGCTTTCTTT. Residues: CASSFWRNTEAFF. The chain recombines TRBV7-8 with TRBJ1-1; D call uncertain. V was clipped by 3 bases and J by 1 base, with 6 bases between them. The germline gives CDR1 SGHVS, CDR2 FQNEAQ. This CDR3 region has 13 residues. Complete variable domain (other parts from reference TRBV7-8 and TRBJ1-1): GAGVSQSPRYKVAKRGQDVALRCDPISGHVSLFWYQQALGQGPEFLTYFQNEAQLDKSGLPSDRFFAERPEGSVSTLKIQRTQQEDSAVYLCASSFWRNTEAFFGQGTRLTVV.

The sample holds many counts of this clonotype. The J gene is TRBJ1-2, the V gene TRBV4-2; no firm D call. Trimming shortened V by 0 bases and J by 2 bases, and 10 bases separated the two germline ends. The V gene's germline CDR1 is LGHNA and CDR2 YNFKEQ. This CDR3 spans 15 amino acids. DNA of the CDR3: TGTGCCAGCAGCCAAGATCCCGGGAGGAACTATGGCTACACCTTC. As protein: CASSQDPGRNYGYTF.

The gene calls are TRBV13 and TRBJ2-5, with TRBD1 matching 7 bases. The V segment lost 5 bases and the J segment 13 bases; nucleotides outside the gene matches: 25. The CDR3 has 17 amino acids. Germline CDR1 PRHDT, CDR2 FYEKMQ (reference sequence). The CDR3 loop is CASSPPFSLGQQETRYF. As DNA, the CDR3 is TGTGCCAGCAGCCCACCTTTTTCTTTGGGACAGCAAGAGACACGGTACTTC. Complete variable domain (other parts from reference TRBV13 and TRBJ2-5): AAGVIQSPRHLIKEKRETATLKCYPIPRHDTVYWYQQGPGQDPQFLISFYEKMQSDKGSIPDRFSAQQFSDYHSELNMSSLELGDSALYFCASSPPFSLGQQETRYFGPGTRLLVL.

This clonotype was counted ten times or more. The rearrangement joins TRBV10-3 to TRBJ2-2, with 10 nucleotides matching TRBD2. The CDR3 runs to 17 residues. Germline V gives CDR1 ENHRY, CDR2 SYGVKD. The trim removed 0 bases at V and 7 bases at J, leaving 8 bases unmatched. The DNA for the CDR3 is TGTGCCATCAGTGAGTCGCTAGCGGGAGATGATGGCGGGGAGCTGTTTTTT. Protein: CAISESLAGDDGGELFF.

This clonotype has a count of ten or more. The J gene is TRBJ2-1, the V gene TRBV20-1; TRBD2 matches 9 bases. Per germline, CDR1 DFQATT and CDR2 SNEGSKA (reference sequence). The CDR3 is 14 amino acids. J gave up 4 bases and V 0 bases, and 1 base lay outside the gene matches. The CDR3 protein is CSARDAGGYNEQFF. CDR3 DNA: TGCAGTGCTAGAGATGCGGGGGGGTACAATGAGCAGTTCTTC.

The CDR3 loop reads CASSVRDRGRHEQYF. CDR3 DNA sequence: TGCGCCAGCAGCGTCCGGGACAGGGGGCGGCACGAGCAGTACTTC. The chain links TRBV5-1 to TRBJ2-7; 12 positions match TRBD1. The CDR3 runs 15 residues. J was trimmed by 5 bases and V by 4 bases; bases with no gene match: 7. Germline-derived CDR1 and CDR2 are SGHRS and YFSETQ.

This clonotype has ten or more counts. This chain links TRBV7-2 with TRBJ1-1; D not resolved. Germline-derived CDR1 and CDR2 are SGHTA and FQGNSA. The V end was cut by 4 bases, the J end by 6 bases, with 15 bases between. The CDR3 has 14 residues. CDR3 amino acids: CASSSVTEGAEAFF. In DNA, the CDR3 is TGTGCCAGCAGCTCCGTCACGGAAGGAGCTGAAGCTTTCTTT.

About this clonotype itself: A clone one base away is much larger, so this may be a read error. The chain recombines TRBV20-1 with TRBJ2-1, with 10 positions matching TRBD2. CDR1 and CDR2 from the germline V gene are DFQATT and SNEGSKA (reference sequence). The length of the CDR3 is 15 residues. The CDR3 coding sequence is TGCAGTGCCCCTCCGTCTAGCGGGAGATACAATGACCAGTTCTTC. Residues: CSAPPSSGRYNDQFF.

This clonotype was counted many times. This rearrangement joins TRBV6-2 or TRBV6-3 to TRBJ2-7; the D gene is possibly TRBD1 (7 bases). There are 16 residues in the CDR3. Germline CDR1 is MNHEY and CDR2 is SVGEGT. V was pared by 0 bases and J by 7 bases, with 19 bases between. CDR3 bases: TGTGCCAGCAGTTACTCGAAAAAAGGAGGGGGCCTAGAGCAGTACTTC. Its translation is CASSYSKKGGGLEQYF.